The present TCR beta chain was sequenced within a study of early stage breast cancer tumors. CDR1 GTSNPN and CDR2 SVGIG come from the germline V gene (reference sequence). This CDR3 contains 12 residues. V was shortened by 7 bases and J by 6 bases, with 14 bases between the two germline ends. TCRdb keeps only in-frame clones here, not all; method: immunoSEQ multiplex PCR. The data contain some 25,000 clones, over 60% of them singletons. This receptor was obtained from a person in their 60s with breast cancer. Sequenced material: breast tumor tissue. V is TRBV30 and J is TRBJ2-3; perhaps TRBD1 as D (5 bases). Written as DNA, the CDR3 is TGTGCCTTCTCCAGGGAAACGGATACGCAGTATTTT. Amino acid sequence: CAFSRETDTQYF.